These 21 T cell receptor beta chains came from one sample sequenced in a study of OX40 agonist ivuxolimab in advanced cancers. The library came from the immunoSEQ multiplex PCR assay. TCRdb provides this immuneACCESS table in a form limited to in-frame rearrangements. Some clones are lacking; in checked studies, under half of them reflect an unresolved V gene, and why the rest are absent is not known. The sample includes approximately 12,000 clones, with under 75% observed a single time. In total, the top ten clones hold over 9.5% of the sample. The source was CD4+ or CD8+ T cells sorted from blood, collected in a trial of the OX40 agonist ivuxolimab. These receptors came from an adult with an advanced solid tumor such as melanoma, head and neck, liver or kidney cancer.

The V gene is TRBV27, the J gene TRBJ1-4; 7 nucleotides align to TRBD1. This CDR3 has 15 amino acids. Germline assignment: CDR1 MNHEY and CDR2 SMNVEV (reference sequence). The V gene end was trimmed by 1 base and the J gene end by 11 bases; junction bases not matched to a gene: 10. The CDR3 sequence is CASSLLGPRQGKLFF. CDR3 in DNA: TGTGCCAGCAGTTTATTAGGCCCACGACAGGGCAAACTGTTTTTT.

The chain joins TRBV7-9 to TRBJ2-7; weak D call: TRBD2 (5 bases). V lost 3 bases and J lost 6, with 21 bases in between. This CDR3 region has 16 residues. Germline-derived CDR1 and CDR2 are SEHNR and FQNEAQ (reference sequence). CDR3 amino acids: CASSLELGGRDIEQYF. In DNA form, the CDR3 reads TGTGCCAGCAGCTTGGAGTTAGGTGGGAGAGACATCGAGCAGTACTTC.

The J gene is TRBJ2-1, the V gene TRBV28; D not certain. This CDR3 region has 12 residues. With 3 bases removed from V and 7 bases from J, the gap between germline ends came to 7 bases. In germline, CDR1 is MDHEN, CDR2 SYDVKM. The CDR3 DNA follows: TGTGCCAGCAGTTTGTCCGGGAATGAGCAGTTCTTC. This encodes CASSLSGNEQFF.

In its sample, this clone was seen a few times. The CDR3, as DNA: TGTGCCAGCAGCGGGGTGTCTCGTAACTCCTACGAGCAGTACTTC. It specifies CASSGVSRNSYEQYF. The V gene is TRBV5-6, the J gene TRBJ2-7; D is uncertain. This CDR3 has 15 residues. V was clipped by 4 bases and J by 0 bases, with 14 bases between them. The V gene's germline CDR1 is SGHDT and CDR2 YYEEEE.

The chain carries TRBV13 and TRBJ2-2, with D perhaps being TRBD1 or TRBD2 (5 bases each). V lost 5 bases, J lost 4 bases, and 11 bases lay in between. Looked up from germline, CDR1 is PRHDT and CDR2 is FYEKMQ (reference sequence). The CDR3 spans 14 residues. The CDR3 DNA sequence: TGTGCCAGCAGCCCTCCGGGGCCCACCGGGGAGCTGTTTTTT. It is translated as CASSPPGPTGELFF.

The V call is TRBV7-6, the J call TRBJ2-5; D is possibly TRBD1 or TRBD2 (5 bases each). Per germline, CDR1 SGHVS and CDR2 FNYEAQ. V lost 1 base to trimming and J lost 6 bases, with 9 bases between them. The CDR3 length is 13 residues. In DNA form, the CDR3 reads TGTGCCAGCAGCTTAGGGGACCTCAAGACCCAGTACTTC. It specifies CASSLGDLKTQYF.

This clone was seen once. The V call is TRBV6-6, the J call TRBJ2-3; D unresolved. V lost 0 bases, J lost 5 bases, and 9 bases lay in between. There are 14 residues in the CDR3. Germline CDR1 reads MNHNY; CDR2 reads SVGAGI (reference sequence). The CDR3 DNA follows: TGTGCCAGCAGTTACTCGAGTCCGAGAGATACGCAGTATTTT. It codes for CASSYSSPRDTQYF.

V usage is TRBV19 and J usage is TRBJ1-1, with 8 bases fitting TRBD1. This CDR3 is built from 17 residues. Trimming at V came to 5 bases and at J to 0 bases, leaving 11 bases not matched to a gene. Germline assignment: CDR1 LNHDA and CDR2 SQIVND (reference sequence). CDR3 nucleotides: TGTGCCAGTAGTCCCTGGACAGGGATTGTCATGAACACTGAAGCTTTCTTT. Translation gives CASSPWTGIVMNTEAFF.

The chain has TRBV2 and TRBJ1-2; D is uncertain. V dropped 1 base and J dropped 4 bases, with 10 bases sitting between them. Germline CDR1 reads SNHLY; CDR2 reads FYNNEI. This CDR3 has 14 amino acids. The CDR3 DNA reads TGTGCCAGCAGTGAAGGTGATCTCGGCTATGGCTACACCTTC. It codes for CASSEGDLGYGYTF.

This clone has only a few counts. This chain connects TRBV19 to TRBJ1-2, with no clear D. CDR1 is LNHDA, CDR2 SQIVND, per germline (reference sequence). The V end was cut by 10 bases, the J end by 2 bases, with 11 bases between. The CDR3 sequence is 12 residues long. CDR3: CATLNENYGYTF. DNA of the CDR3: TGTGCCACTCTGAACGAGAACTATGGCTACACCTTC.

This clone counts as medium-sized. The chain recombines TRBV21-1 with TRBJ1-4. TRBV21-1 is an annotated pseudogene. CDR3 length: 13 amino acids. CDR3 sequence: CASRQNDYEKLFF. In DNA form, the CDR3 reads TGTGCCAGCAGGCAAAACGATTACGAAAAACTGTTTTTT.

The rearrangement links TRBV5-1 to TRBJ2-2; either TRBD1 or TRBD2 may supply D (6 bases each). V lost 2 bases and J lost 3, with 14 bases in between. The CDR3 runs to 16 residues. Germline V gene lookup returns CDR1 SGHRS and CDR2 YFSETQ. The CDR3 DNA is TGCGCCAGCAGCTTCCCAGGGGACTTTGACACCGGGGAGCTGTTTTTT. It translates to CASSFPGDFDTGELFF.

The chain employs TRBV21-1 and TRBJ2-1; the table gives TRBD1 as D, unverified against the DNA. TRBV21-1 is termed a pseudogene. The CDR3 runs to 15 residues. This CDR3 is CASSLTGTGDNEQFF. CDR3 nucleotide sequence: TGTGCCAGCAGCTTAACCGGGACAGGGGACAATGAGCAGTTCTTC.

The CDR3 here is CAGGDGFNQPQHF. For the CDR3, the DNA is TGTGCCGGGGGGGACGGTTTCAATCAGCCCCAGCATTTT. V is TRBV6-6 and J is TRBJ1-5, with a possible D match to TRBD1 (5 bases). The V gene's germline CDR1 is MNHNY and CDR2 SVGAGI (reference sequence). The CDR3 contains 13 residues. Trimming removed 11 bases at V and 3 bases at J, with 14 bases between.

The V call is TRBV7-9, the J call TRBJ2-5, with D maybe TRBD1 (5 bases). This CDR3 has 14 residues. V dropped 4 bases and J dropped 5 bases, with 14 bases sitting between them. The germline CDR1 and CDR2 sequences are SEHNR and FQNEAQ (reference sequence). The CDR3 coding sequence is TGTGCCAGCAGCTCCACGACAGCCACTGAGACCCAGTACTTC. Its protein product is CASSSTTATETQYF.

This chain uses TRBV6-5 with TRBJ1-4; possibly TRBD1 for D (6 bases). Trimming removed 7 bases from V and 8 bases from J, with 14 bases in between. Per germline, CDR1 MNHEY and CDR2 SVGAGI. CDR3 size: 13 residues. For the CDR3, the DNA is TGTGCCAGCAAGAGGGGGACGGACGAAAAACTGTTTTTT. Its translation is CASKRGTDEKLFF.

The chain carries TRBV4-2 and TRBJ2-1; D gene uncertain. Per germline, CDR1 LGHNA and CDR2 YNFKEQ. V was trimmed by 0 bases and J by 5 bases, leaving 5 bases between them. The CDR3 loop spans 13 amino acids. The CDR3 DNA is TGTGCCAGCAGCCAAGAATGGAACAATGAGCAGTTCTTC. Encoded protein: CASSQEWNNEQFF.

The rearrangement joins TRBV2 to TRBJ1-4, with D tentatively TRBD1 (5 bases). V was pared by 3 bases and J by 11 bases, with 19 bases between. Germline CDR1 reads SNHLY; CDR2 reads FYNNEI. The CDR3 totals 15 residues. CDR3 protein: CASSEILGPDEKLFF. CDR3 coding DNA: TGTGCCAGCAGTGAGATACTGGGGCCAGACGAGAAACTGTTTTTT. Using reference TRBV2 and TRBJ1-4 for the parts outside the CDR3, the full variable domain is EPEVTQTPSHQVTQMGQEVILRCVPISNHLYFYWYRQILGQKVEFLVSFYNNEISEKSEIFDDQFSVERPDGSNFTLKIRSTKLEDSAMYFCASSEILGPDEKLFFGSGTQLSVL.

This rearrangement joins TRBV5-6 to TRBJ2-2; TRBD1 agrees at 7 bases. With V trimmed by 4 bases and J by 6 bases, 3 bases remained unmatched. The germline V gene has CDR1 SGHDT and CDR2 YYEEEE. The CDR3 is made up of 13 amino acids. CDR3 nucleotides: TGTGCCAGCAGCCATGACAGGGCCGGGGAGCTGTTTTTT. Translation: CASSHDRAGELFF.

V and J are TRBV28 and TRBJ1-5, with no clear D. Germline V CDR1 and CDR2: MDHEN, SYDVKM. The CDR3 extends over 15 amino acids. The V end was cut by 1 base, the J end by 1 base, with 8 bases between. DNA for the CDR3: TGTGCCAGCAGTTTATCCGGGGTAAGCAATCAGCCCCAGCATTTT. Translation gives CASSLSGVSNQPQHF.

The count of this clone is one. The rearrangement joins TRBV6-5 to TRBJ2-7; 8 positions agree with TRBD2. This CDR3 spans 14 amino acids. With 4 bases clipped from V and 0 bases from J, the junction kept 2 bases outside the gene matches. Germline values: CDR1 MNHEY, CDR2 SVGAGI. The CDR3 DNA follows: TGTGCCAGCAGTTTAAGCGGGGGCTCCTACGAGCAGTACTTC. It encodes CASSLSGGSYEQYF.